The subject of this entry is one TCR beta chain. The clone's antigen remains unknown. No much larger clonotype is one base removed from it; base qualities were not supplied. The data stem from a study of vaccination effects on CD4 cells after COVID-19 (dated by TCRdb to between 2021 and 2024). For context, the study as a whole: Post-vaccine samples across the study were collected a median of 72 days after the second dose, with a range of 14 to 241. In both COVID-19 convalescent patients and infection-naive vaccine recipients, the study compared SARS-CoV-2 spike-specific CD4+ TCR repertoires from before mRNA vaccination with those from after it. The full study included 10 COVID-19 convalescent patients and a handful of SARS-CoV-2-naive healthy vaccine recipients. In the study, cultures from other donors were sequenced using the Oncomine TCR Beta short-read assay on an Illumina iSeq 100. Overall study outcomes, separate from this receptor: At late post-vaccination timepoints, both infection-induced and vaccine-induced clones showed marked clonal contraction, consistent with waning T cell responses. The study was limited by a small number of convalescent patients and lacked early post-infection timepoints. Among healthy vaccine recipients, nearly all vaccine-induced clones were SARS-CoV-2 mono-reactive, and just 1 of 255 was cross-reactive with common cold coronaviruses.

The germline V and J ends show losses of 4 bases and 5 bases respectively, and no gene match explains 4 bases of the junction. The CDR3 spans 12 residues, from the cysteine through the phenylalanine. Kept here is only the CDR3 DNA, which spans 36 bases and is read in frame from base 1. Taken from the germline V gene (reference sequence), the CDR1 and CDR2 loops are GTSNPN and SVGIG. To identify antigen-specific CD4+ T cell clonotypes by their expansion, the ViraFEST assay first stimulated PBMC with viral peptide pools and then applied TCR sequencing. After more than 9 days of culture, CD4+ T cells were isolated with the EasySep CD4+ T cell isolation kit. Each participant received two doses of an mRNA SARS-CoV-2 vaccine, either BNT162b2 or mRNA-1273. The absence of prior SARS-CoV-2 infection in healthy vaccine recipients was confirmed by negative nucleocapsid antibodies before and after vaccination. Each well held fewer than 2.5 million PBMC cultured in IMDM containing around 5.1% human AB serum, roughly 10 IU/ml IL-2 and gentamicin, along with approximately 10 ug/ml peptides. Half of the culture medium was replaced with fresh IL-2-containing medium on days 3 and 7. Unless otherwise noted, each peptide stimulation condition was cultured in triplicate wells. Using Ficoll-Paque Plus gradient centrifugation, PBMC were separated from whole blood and then either used fresh or cryopreserved at -140C. Overlapping peptide pools spanned the spike proteins of SARS-CoV-2 and the common cold coronaviruses HCoV-NL63, HCoV-OC43 and HCoV-229E. The QIAamp micro DNA kit was used to extract genomic DNA from the cultured CD4+ T cells.

The library relied on the immunoSEQ multiplex PCR assay. DNA from the cultured and isolated CD4+ T cells underwent TCR beta CDR3 sequencing. The authors' analysis ran thus. Non-productive TCR sequences were removed, reads were trimmed to the CDR3 region, and CDR3s of at least 7 amino acids were retained. The MANAFEST web app was used to identify antigen-specific clonotypes by comparing expansion in peptide wells with expansion in reference cultures. To count as positive, a clone had to show expansion at FDR<0.05 compared with the reference and with all other wells, an odds ratio above 5, and a frequency above 0.1% in two replicate wells. A clonotype was defined as cross-reactive if the clonotype was significantly expanded both in SARS-CoV-2 spike wells and in at least one common cold coronavirus spike condition. Using the stringdist R package, CDR3 similarity was measured by Levenshtein distance, and unrooted trees were constructed with ape in R 3.6.1. What TCRdb holds here is the immuneACCESS table cut down to in-frame rearrangements. Part of the clones is not present; checked against another copy, under half of the missing clones reflect an unresolved V gene, and the others are unexplained. D and trimming come from the DNA, and the V and J calls and clone size come from that table. This sample lists 65,000 to 95,000 clones; 60% to 80% were detected once. The top ten hold roughly 1.1% of the sample.

The chain was built from TRBV30 and TRBJ1-1, and TRBD1 matches 7 of the central bases. The material was CD4+ T cells from PBMCs cultured with HCoV-OC43 spike peptides, obtained after COVID-19 vaccination. What the cell subset or site label conveys for this sample: HCoV-OC43 spike overlapping peptide pool stimulation. This TCR was recovered from a human donor who received a COVID-19 vaccine. The sequenced DNA is TGTGCCTGGACAGGGGGATCGACTGAAGCTTTCTTT. Translated, it gives CAWTGGSTEAFF.